Below, one TCR beta chain is given with its context. Its specificity is unknown. The entry originates in a study of T cell repertoires in cytomegalovirus infection. The overall study: Public TCR beta signatures provided an indication of both CMV infection and a matching HLA type.

The germline gives CDR1 MNHNY, CDR2 SVGAGI (reference sequence). This CDR3 is built from 18 residues. With 0 bases removed from V and 0 bases from J, the gap between germline ends came to 16 bases. Each CDR3 protein gets one entry after TCRdb re-called the reads with MiXCR. The table records more than 300,000 distinct CDR3 sequences, roughly a third of them present only once. Broader study findings: In two of eight donors, the top clonotype was HLA-C-restricted CMV-specific.

This TCR was sampled from a human donor in good health (CMV status not recorded). Some clones in this sample may be carry-over from other donors' samples. This material consisted of cultured PBMCs, taken from culture after CMV antigen stimulation. This chain uses TRBV6-6 with TRBJ2-3; D might be TRBD2 (5 bases). CDR3 in DNA: TGTGCCAGCAGTTACTCGTCCCTGGAAGGGAGAAGCACAGATACGCAGTATTTT. Translation: CASSYSSLEGRSTDTQYF.